Listed below are T cell receptor beta chains from one sample, sequenced in a study of blood T cell repertoires in COVID-19. TCRdb's copy holds only in-frame clones and misses some; the assay was immunoSEQ multiplex PCR. The sample yields 250,000 or so clones, around 85% seen once. The sample comprised peripheral blood. All receptors derive from a man between 60 and 75 years old with acute or convalescent COVID-19. Both conserved end residues are part of each CDR3. Each record gives: V gene, CDR3 protein.

TRBV7-2,CASSWRAGEGSEQFF
TRBV28,CASSSPLADTGELFF
TRBV5-1,CASSEDGGRFFYGYTF
TRBV7-8,CASSLGGGDEQFF
TRBV19,CASSPSFPPRETQYF
TRBV6-5,CASTGQYSYEQYF
TRBV20-1,CSASEDWEGNQPQHF
TRBV19,CASRLRGTEAFF
TRBV10-3,CAIRGIGTGATGELFF
TRBV7-2,CASSPAGQGAREQYF
TRBV30,CAWSQQSNTEAFF
TRBV14,CASSLLAGVSEQYF
TRBV7-2,CASSSQGTGPQHF
TRBV19,CASSGTQTDTQYF
TRBV7-6,CASSLVPTSGRAPEQYF
TRBV15,CATSVTRHGSWTGGPDTQYF
TRBV16,CASSQSVTGESYGYTF
TRBV7-2,CASSLWGQGNQPQHF
TRBV28,CASSLRLGRDQETQYF
TRBV7-2,CASSLSTGAQTYNEQFF
TRBV11-3,CASSWGTGTDTQYF
TRBV6-1,CASSEERGNSYEQYF
TRBV7-9,CASSLGTGPDSPLHF
TRBV6-5,CASSKGTVYEQYF
TRBV7-2,CASSLDGELYEAFF
TRBV7-3,CASSLQAGQETQYF
TRBV11-2,CASSLVPQTREQYF
TRBV6-4,CASSEELAGEQYF
TRBV19,CASSIERQGRTGELFF
TRBV20-1,CSASSTSVGGEQYF
TRBV6-2/TRBV6-3,CASSSEVGLAGGVWGTQYF
TRBV25-1,CASSVMAGLTDTQYF
TRBV6-5,CASSSPTSGLYEQYF
TRBV12-3/TRBV12-4,CASSPDNTEAFF
TRBV9,CASSLRYTGELFF
TRBV7-2,CASSLINLETQYF
TRBV7-2,CASSPPGQGSEKLFF
TRBV11-3,CASSLDPREVEQYF
TRBV6-6,CASSYSYSEAFF
TRBV9,CASSPQREFSYEQYF
TRBV18,CASSRLTGAATYEQYF
TRBV5-8,CASSVSNQPQHF
TRBV28,CASSTVRGQFF
TRBV6-5,CASSYDRGWDNSPLHF
TRBV5-4,CASSPPEEGTEAFF
TRBV5-1,CASSPTPLGGGSYNEQFF
TRBV29-1,CSGTGTSGSNEQFF
TRBV5-1,CASSPKGADYGYTF
TRBV7-3,CASSLSSGVYNEQFF
TRBV30,CAWSKGSTGGGGDTQYF
TRBV19,CASSGSRTEAFF
TRBV7-9,CASSFPPGRGIGYTF
TRBV14,CASSQDRSLYQETQYF
TRBV11-3,CASSLEVSAGNTEAFF
TRBV5-1,CASKDTQETQYF
TRBV4-1,CASSQAPLAAYEQYF
TRBV13,CASRGREDAPGNEQFF